The 24 T cell receptor beta chains listed next were all sequenced from one sample in a study of blood T cell repertoires in COVID-19 (dated by TCRdb to the early 2020s). The method behind the library was the immunoSEQ multiplex PCR assay. TCRdb mirrors the immuneACCESS table, restricted to in-frame sequences. Some clones are absent from its copies; in checked studies, under half trace to an unresolved V gene, and the reason for the others is unknown. Within this sample are roughly 230,000 clones, with nearly 90% of them counted one time only. The ten largest make up 2.1% of the sample. Sequenced input: peripheral blood. These receptors all stem from a woman in her sixties or seventies with COVID-19, enrolled during active disease.

The chain combines TRBV2 with TRBJ2-1; 10 nucleotides agree with TRBD1. Germline assignment: CDR1 SNHLY and CDR2 FYNNEI. CDR3 size: 15 residues. V shed 4 bases, J shed 4 bases, and the junction held 4 bases outside the gene matches. The CDR3: CASSGRQGAYNEQFF. CDR3 sequence (DNA): TGTGCCAGCAGTGGCCGACAGGGGGCTTACAATGAGCAGTTCTTC. Drawing the rest from reference TRBV2 and TRBJ2-1, the complete variable domain is EPEVTQTPSHQVTQMGQEVILRCVPISNHLYFYWYRQILGQKVEFLVSFYNNEISEKSEIFDDQFSVERPDGSNFTLKIRSTKLEDSAMYFCASSGRQGAYNEQFFGPGTRLTVL.

The V gene is TRBV15, the J gene TRBJ1-1; D is perhaps TRBD1 (6 bases). Per germline, CDR1 LNHNV and CDR2 YYDKDF (reference sequence). V lost 3 bases to trimming and J lost 0 bases, with 11 bases between them. The CDR3 is 15 residues long. The CDR3 sequence: CATSSFRTVNTEAFF. The DNA for the CDR3 is TGTGCCACCAGCAGTTTCCGGACAGTGAACACTGAAGCTTTCTTT. Complete variable domain (other parts from reference TRBV15 and TRBJ1-1): DAMVIQNPRYQVTQFGKPVTLSCSQTLNHNVMYWYQQKSSQAPKLLFHYYDKDFNNEADTPDNFQSRRPNTSFCFLDIRSPGLGDTAMYLCATSSFRTVNTEAFFGQGTRLTVV.

This clone showed up just once. The chain recombines TRBV5-6 with TRBJ1-2, with 7 nucleotides matching TRBD1. CDR1 SGHDT and CDR2 YYEEEE come from the germline V gene. Germline trimming cut 3 bases from V and 5 bases from J; bases unmatched to any gene: 4. This CDR3 has 13 residues. Written as DNA, the CDR3 is TGTGCCAGCAGCTACACAGGGGAATATGGCTACACCTTC. Protein sequence: CASSYTGEYGYTF.

The chain joins TRBV7-6 to TRBJ1-4, with TRBD1 matching over 7 bases. The CDR3 loop spans 15 amino acids. Trimming cost V 3 bases and J 6 bases; bases outside gene matches: 7. The germline V gene has CDR1 SGHVS and CDR2 FNYEAQ. CDR3 region: CASSFVGTADEKLFF. In nucleotides, the CDR3 is TGTGCCAGCAGCTTTGTCGGGACAGCGGATGAAAAACTGTTTTTT.

J is TRBJ1-2 and V is TRBV4-1; D perhaps matches TRBD1 (5 bases). Trimming took 2 bases from V and 4 from J, leaving 11 bases between them. The CDR3 extends over 14 amino acids. CDR1 is MGHRA and CDR2 is YSYEKL in the germline V gene. The CDR3 nucleotides are TGCGCCAGCAGCCAAACAGGAAGGGGCTATGGCTACACCTTC. Protein: CASSQTGRGYGYTF.

This chain joins TRBV25-1 and TRBJ1-2; D possibly corresponds to TRBD1 (5 bases). Germline V gene sequence: CDR1 MGHDK, CDR2 SYGVNS. Trimming took off 5 bases at V and 4 bases at J, with 14 bases between the two ends. CDR3 length: 14 residues. This chain's CDR3 is CASSITGGSYGYTF. CDR3 DNA sequence: TGTGCCAGCAGTATAACGGGGGGATCCTATGGCTACACCTTC.

The gene calls are TRBV18 and TRBJ1-4; D may be TRBD1 (6 bases). This CDR3 has 15 residues. Trimming pared 6 bases from V and 5 bases from J, leaving 16 bases between. Germline V CDR1 and CDR2: KGHSH, LQKENI. CDR3 loop: CASSRVDRRNEKLFF. The CDR3 coding sequence is TGTGCCAGCTCGCGGGTGGACAGACGCAATGAAAAACTGTTTTTT. The entire variable domain, with the rest obtained from reference TRBV18 and TRBJ1-4, is as follows: NAGVMQNPRHLVRRRGQEARLRCSPMKGHSHVYWYRQLPEEGLKFMVYLQKENIIDESGMPKERFSAEFPKEGPSILRIQQVVRGDSAAYFCASSRVDRRNEKLFFGSGTQLSVL.

This chain joins TRBV3-1 (or the pseudogene TRBV3-2) and TRBJ1-2; 7 bases are a match to TRBD1. The CDR3 totals 15 residues. Germline CDR1 is LGHDT and CDR2 is YNNKEL (reference sequence). The junction had 8 bases not matched to a gene; V was cut back by 3 bases and J by 4 bases. Written as DNA, the CDR3 is TGTGCCAGCAGCCAGGAAGACAGGGATGGCTATGGCTACACCTTC. Its protein is CASSQEDRDGYGYTF.

The count of this clone is one. The chain couples TRBV19 to TRBJ1-5; D call uncertain. Germline V gives CDR1 LNHDA, CDR2 SQIVND (reference sequence). The CDR3 consists of 13 residues. V was cut by 6 bases and J by 1 base, with 7 bases left in between. CDR3 sequence: CASSAGSNQPQHF. CDR3 in DNA: TGTGCCAGTAGCGCGGGGAGCAATCAGCCCCAGCATTTT.

This chain links TRBV7-9 with TRBJ1-1; 7 positions agree with TRBD1. The CDR3 runs 15 residues. The germline gives CDR1 SEHNR, CDR2 FQNEAQ (reference sequence). The ends lost 0 bases at V and 7 bases at J; junction bases unmatched: 8. The CDR3 coding sequence is TGTGCCAGCAGCTTAGCGGAGGGGGCAAGTATTGAAGCTTTCTTT. This gives the protein CASSLAEGASIEAFF.

V is TRBV13 and J is TRBJ2-5; TRBD2 matches 14 bases. J was trimmed by 5 bases and V by 5 bases; bases with no gene match: 19. The CDR3 loop spans 20 amino acids. Germline CDR1 and CDR2: PRHDT and FYEKMQ (reference sequence). The CDR3 sequence: CASSTRLAGGVPQTNETQYF. CDR3 DNA: TGTGCCAGCAGCACCCGACTAGCGGGGGGGGTCCCCCAAACTAACGAGACCCAGTACTTC.

The CDR3 spells CASSYDTRGTEAFF. CDR3 bases: TGTGCCAGCAGTTACGACACCCGGGGAACTGAAGCTTTCTTT. The chain joins TRBV6-2 or TRBV6-3 to TRBJ1-1; D is undetermined. The CDR3 covers 14 residues. Germline V gives CDR1 MNHEY, CDR2 SVGEGT. The ends were cut back, 2 bases at V and 5 bases at J, with 12 bases in the middle.

The CDR3 loop reads CASQDGSGFNEKLFF. In DNA, the CDR3 is TGTGCCTCCCAGGATGGTTCTGGTTTTAATGAAAAACTGTTTTTT. The chain couples TRBV2 to TRBJ1-4; D call uncertain. The germline CDR1 and CDR2 sequences are SNHLY and FYNNEI. The CDR3 spans 15 residues. Trimming cost V 11 bases and J 4 bases, with 20 bases left between them.

Only a few counts were recorded for this clone. The chain employs TRBV9 and TRBJ2-2; 9 nucleotides agree with TRBD2. Germline V gene lookup returns CDR1 SGDLS and CDR2 YYNGEE. This CDR3 region has 15 residues. Trimming cost V 1 base and J 6 bases; bases outside gene matches: 4. The CDR3 DNA follows: TGTGCCAGCAGCGTATGGAGCGGGGGGTCCGGGGAGCTGTTTTTT. This translates into CASSVWSGGSGELFF.

The chain carries TRBV30 and TRBJ1-1, with TRBD1 matching over 7 bases. The V segment lost 2 bases and the J segment 5 bases; nucleotides outside the gene matches: 11. The germline CDR1 and CDR2 sequences are GTSNPN and SVGIG (reference sequence). CDR3 length equals 15 residues. The DNA of the CDR3 is TGTGCCTGGAGTACTACGACAGGGTTGCGGACTGAAGCTTTCTTT. Translated: CAWSTTTGLRTEAFF.

The chain uses TRBV5-8 and TRBJ1-1; possibly TRBD1 for D (5 bases). Trimming stripped 7 bases from V and 5 bases from J, with 18 bases between. In germline, CDR1 is SGHTS, CDR2 YDEGEE. The CDR3 sequence is 14 residues long. The CDR3: CASSSGTVTTEAFF. CDR3 sequence (DNA): TGTGCCAGCTCATCAGGGACTGTAACTACTGAAGCTTTCTTT.

This clone was counted once. The chain carries TRBV6-4 and TRBJ2-1; 9 nucleotides line up with TRBD2. Looked up from germline, CDR1 is MRHNA and CDR2 is SNTAGT. V lost 4 bases and J lost 10; bases outside the gene matches: 8. The CDR3 runs to 14 residues. The CDR3 reads CASSALAGRVEQFF. CDR3 bases: TGTGCCAGCAGTGCCCTAGCGGGGCGCGTGGAGCAGTTCTTC.

The chain links TRBV7-2 to TRBJ2-1; 8 bases are a match to TRBD1. There are 16 residues in the CDR3. Germline loops: CDR1 SGHTA, CDR2 FQGNSA. V lost 0 bases and J lost 7; bases outside the gene matches: 8. The CDR3 protein is CASSLAAGGLFNEQFF. The CDR3, as DNA: TGTGCCAGCAGCTTAGCTGCAGGGGGCCTCTTTAATGAGCAGTTCTTC. The entire variable domain, with the rest obtained from reference TRBV7-2 and TRBJ2-1, is as follows: GAGVSQSPSNKVTEKGKDVELRCDPISGHTALYWYRQSLGQGLEFLIYFQGNSAPDKSGLPSDRFSAERTGGSVSTLTIQRTQQEDSAVYLCASSLAAGGLFNEQFFGPGTRLTVL.

V is TRBV5-4 and J is TRBJ1-1; D unresolved. Germline assignment: CDR1 SGHNT and CDR2 YYREEE (reference sequence). The germline V and J ends were trimmed by 1 base and 5 bases, with 9 bases remaining between them. The CDR3 loop spans 13 amino acids. The CDR3 here is CASSLSLGTEAFF. DNA of the CDR3: TGTGCCAGCAGCTTGTCCCTCGGGACTGAAGCTTTCTTT.

This clone was counted once. The chain recombines TRBV19 with TRBJ1-2; 9 nucleotides align to TRBD1. The germline V gene encodes CDR1 LNHDA and CDR2 SQIVND (reference sequence). CDR3 length: 14 amino acids. Trimming cost V 9 bases and J 3 bases; bases outside gene matches: 8. The CDR3 DNA is TGTGCCAGCAACAGCAGGGACAGGGACTATGGCTACACCTTC. Translating it yields CASNSRDRDYGYTF.

In DNA form, the CDR3 reads TGCGCCAGCAGTCAAGGACAGGCTACTAACTATGGCTACACCTTC. It specifies CASSQGQATNYGYTF. The chain is built from TRBV23-1 and TRBJ1-2, with TRBD1 matching over 7 bases. TRBV23-1 is an open reading frame, and its role is uncertain. The CDR3 runs to 15 residues. V shed 2 bases and J 0 bases; nucleotides not matched to a gene: 3.

As concerns this clone: The DNA is omitted, as the CDR3 cannot be located on it reliably, and the CDR3 follows TCRdb's listing. This chain connects TRBV18 to TRBJ1-1; TRBD1 reflects the table's D call only, with no check against the DNA. Germline values: CDR1 KGHSH, CDR2 LQKENI. The CDR3 region is 14 residues in length, termini included. This CDR3 is CASSPQFAQGATFF.

This chain links TRBV4-2 with TRBJ1-5; 7 nucleotides line up with TRBD1. J gave up 3 bases and V 2 bases, and 10 bases lay outside the gene matches. CDR3 size: 17 residues. Germline V gene sequence: CDR1 LGHNA, CDR2 YNFKEQ. As DNA, the CDR3 is TGTGCCAGCAGCCAAAATACAGGGGCCCGGGACAATCAGCCCCAGCATTTT. Protein sequence: CASSQNTGARDNQPQHF.

V and J are TRBV6-2 or TRBV6-3 and TRBJ2-2; 7 bases match TRBD2. The trim removed 5 bases at V and 3 bases at J, leaving 3 bases unmatched. The CDR3 is made up of 14 amino acids. CDR1 and CDR2 from the germline V gene are MNHEY and SVGEGT. The CDR3 protein is CASSGGRDTGELFF. The CDR3 bases are TGTGCCAGCAGTGGGGGGAGGGACACCGGGGAGCTGTTTTTT.